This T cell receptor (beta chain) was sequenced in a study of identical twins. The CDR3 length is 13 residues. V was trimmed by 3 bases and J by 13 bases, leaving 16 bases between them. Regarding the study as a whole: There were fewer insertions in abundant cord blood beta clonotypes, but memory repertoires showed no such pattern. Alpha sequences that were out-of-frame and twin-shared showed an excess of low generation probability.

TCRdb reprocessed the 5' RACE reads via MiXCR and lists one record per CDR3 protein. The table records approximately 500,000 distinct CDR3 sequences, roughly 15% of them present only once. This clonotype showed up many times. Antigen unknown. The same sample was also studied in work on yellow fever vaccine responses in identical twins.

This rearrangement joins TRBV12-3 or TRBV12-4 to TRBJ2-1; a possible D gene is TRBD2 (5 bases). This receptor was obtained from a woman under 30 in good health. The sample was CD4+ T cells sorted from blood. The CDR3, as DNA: TGTGCCAGCAGTTTGGGGAGAAGCGTTGATCAGTTCTTC. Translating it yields CASSLGRSVDQFF.